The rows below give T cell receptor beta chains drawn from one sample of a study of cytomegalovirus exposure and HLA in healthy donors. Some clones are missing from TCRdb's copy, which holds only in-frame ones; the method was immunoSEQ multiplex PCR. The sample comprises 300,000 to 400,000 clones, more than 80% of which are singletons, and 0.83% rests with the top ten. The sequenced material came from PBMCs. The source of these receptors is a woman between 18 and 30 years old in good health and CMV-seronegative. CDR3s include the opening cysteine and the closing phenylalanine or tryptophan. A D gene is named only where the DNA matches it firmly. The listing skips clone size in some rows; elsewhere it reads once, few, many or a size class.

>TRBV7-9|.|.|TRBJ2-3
CASLGAADTQYF
TGTGCCAGCCTAGGCGCCGCCGATACGCAGTATTTT
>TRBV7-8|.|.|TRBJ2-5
CASSLILSGLRETQYF
TGTGCCAGCAGCTTGATCCTAAGTGGACTGAGGGAGACCCAGTACTTC
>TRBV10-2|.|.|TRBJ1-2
CASSEIGREGNGYTF
TGCGCCAGCAGTGAGATTGGCAGGGAAGGAAATGGCTACACCTTC
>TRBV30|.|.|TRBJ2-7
CAWGGTGYEQYF
TGTGCCTGGGGAGGGACTGGGTACGAGCAGTACTTC
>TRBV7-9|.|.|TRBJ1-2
CASSLGDSDYTF
TGTGCCAGCAGCTTGGGAGACTCGGACTACACCTTC
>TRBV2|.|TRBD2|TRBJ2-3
CASRYTGTRYF
TGTGCCAGCAGATATACCGGGACTAGGTATTTT
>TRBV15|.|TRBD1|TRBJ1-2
CATSRGDRGKYGYTF
TGTGCCACCAGCAGAGGGGACAGGGGAAAGTATGGCTACACCTTC
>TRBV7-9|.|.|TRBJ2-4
CASSAAEGAIAKNIQYF
TGTGCCAGCAGTGCCGCCGAGGGAGCCATAGCCAAAAACATTCAGTACTTC
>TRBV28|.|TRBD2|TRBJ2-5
CASSLGGGEGTQYF
TGTGCCAGCAGTTTAGGCGGGGGGGAGGGGACCCAGTACTTC
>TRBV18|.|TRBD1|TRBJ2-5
CASSWGQGVETQYF
TGTGCCAGCTCCTGGGGACAGGGAGTGGAGACCCAGTACTTC
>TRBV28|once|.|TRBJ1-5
CASSLSVPNQPQHF
TGTGCCAGCAGTTTATCAGTTCCCAACCAGCCCCAGCATTTT
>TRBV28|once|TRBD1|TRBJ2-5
CASTEDREEETQYF
TGTGCCAGCACGGAGGACAGGGAAGAAGAGACCCAGTACTTC
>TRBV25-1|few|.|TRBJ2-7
CASSESSEQYF
TGTGCCAGCAGTGAATCCTCCGAGCAGTACTTC
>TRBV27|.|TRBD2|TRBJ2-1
CASTPGTSVVGSYNEQFF
TGTGCCAGCACCCCCGGGACTAGCGTCGTCGGGTCCTACAATGAGCAGTTCTTC
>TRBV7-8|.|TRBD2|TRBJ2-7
CASSLASGTSYEQYF
TGTGCCAGCAGCTTAGCTAGCGGGACCTCCTACGAGCAGTACTTC
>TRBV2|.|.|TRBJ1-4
CASIGSLNEKLFF
TGTGCCAGCATCGGGAGCCTAAATGAAAAACTGTTTTTT
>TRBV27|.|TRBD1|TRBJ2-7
CASRKTGVASYEQYF
TGTGCCAGCAGAAAAACAGGGGTCGCCTCCTACGAGCAGTACTTC
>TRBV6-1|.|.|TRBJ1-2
CASSESVTNYGYTF
TGTGCCAGCAGTGAATCGGTTACTAACTATGGCTACACCTTC
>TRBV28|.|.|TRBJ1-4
CASSPRSTNEKLFF
TGTGCCAGCAGCCCCCGTTCAACTAATGAAAAACTGTTTTTT
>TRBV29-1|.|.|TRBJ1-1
CSVPQAPPGTEAFF
TGCAGCGTTCCTCAAGCTCCCCCGGGCACTGAAGCTTTCTTT
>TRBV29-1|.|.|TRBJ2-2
CSVDREGAGELFF
TGCAGCGTTGACAGGGAAGGCGCCGGGGAGCTGTTTTTT
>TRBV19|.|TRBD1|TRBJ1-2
CASSILPYRGQDYGYTF
TGTGCCAGTAGTATTCTACCCTACAGGGGGCAGGACTATGGCTACACCTTC
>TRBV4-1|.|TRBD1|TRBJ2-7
CASSQSDREQGQYF
TGCGCCAGCAGCCAATCTGACAGGGAACAGGGGCAGTACTTC
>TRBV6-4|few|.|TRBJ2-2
CATRGTALTGELFF
TGTGCCACCCGGGGGACGGCCCTCACCGGGGAGCTGTTTTTT
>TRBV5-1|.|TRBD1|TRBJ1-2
CASSFSDRYHGYTF
TGCGCCAGCAGCTTCTCGGACAGGTACCATGGCTACACCTTC
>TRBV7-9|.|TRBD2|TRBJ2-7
CASSLRGSSDEQYF
TGTGCCAGCAGCTTACGCGGGAGTAGCGACGAGCAGTACTTC
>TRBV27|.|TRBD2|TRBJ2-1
CASSLGSLAGGNEQFF
TGTGCCAGCAGTTTAGGGTCCCTTGCGGGGGGCAATGAGCAGTTCTTC
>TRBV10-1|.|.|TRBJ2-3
CASRGDTDTQYF
TGCGCCAGCAGAGGGGACACAGATACGCAGTATTTT
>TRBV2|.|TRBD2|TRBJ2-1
CASRTLAGANEQFF
TGTGCCAGCAGGACCCTAGCGGGAGCCAATGAGCAGTTCTTC